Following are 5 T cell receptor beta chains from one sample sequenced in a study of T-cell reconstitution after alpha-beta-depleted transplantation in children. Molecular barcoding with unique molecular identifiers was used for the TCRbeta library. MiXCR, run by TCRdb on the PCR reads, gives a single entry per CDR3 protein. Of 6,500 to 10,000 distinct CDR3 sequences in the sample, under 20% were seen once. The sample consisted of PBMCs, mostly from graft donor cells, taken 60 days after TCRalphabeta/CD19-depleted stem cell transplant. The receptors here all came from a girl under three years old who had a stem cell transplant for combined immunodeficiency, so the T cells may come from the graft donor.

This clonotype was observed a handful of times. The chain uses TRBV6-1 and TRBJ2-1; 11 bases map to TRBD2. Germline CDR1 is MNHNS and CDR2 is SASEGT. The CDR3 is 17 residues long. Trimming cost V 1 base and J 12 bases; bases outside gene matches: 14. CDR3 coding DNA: TGTGCCAGCAGTGAAGAGGGAAGGGCTAGCGGGAGGCTGTGGCAGTTCTTC. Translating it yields CASSEEGRASGRLWQFF.

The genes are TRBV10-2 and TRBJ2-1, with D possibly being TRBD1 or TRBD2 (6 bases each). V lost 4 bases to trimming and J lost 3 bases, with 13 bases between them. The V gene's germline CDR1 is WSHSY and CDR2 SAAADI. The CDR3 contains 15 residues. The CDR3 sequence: CASSVSGALYNEQFF. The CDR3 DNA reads TGCGCCAGCAGTGTGTCGGGGGCCCTCTACAATGAGCAGTTCTTC.

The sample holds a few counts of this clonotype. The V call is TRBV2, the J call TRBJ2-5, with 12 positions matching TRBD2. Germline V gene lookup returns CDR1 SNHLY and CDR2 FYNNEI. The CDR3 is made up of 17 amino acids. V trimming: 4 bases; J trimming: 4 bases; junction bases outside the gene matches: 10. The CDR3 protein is CASSVLAALAGGETQYF. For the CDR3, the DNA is TGTGCCAGCAGTGTCCTCGCGGCACTAGCGGGAGGAGAGACCCAGTACTTC.

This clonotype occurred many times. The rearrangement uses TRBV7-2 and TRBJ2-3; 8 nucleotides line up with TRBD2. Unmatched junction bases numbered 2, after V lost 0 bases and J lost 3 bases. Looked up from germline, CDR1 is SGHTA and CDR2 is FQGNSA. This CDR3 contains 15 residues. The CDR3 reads CASSLASGATDTQYF. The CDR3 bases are TGTGCCAGCAGCTTAGCTAGCGGGGCTACAGATACGCAGTATTTT.

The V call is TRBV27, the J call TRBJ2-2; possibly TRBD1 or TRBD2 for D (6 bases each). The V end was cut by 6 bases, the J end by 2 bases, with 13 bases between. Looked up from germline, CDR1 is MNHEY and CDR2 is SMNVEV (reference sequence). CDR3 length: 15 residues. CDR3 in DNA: TGTGCCAGCAGCCTACGGGGGCTAAACACCGGGGAGCTGTTTTTT. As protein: CASSLRGLNTGELFF.